This is a list of T cell receptor beta chains from one sample in a study of blood T cell repertoires in COVID-19. Here immunoSEQ multiplex PCR was the method, and the copy in TCRdb shows in-frame clones only, minus some. This sample has about 220,000 clones; 82% occur once, and the top ten carry 3% to 4.5%. The sample taken for sequencing was peripheral blood. The source is a woman older than 75 with acute or convalescent COVID-19. Each CDR3 is given without its conserved first and last residue.

v_gene: TRBV13
CDR3aa: ASSTGQGPTDTQY

v_gene: TRBV11-2
CDR3aa: ASSLEEGTVLAYGNQPQH

v_gene: TRBV7-2
CDR3aa: ASSWDGGTYEQY

v_gene: TRBV29-1
CDR3aa: SVAPAGSDTEAF

v_gene: TRBV19
CDR3aa: ASSIQGTNTEAF

v_gene: TRBV5-1
CDR3aa: ASSLEGAGYGYT

v_gene: TRBV11-3
CDR3aa: ASSFTSGEQF

v_gene: TRBV23-1
CDR3aa: ARLPRGKTQY

v_gene: TRBV7-2
CDR3aa: ASNPTGGLRASGANVLT

v_gene: TRBV6-2/TRBV6-3
CDR3aa: ASSMTRDRVSTEAF

v_gene: TRBV5-1
CDR3aa: ASSQDRASGNTIY

v_gene: TRBV19
CDR3aa: ASTNRDRALGGYGYT

v_gene: TRBV13
CDR3aa: ASSQRTSGRTDTQY

v_gene: TRBV2
CDR3aa: ASALGAREKLF

v_gene: TRBV18
CDR3aa: ASSPGQGSLLSGNTIY

v_gene: TRBV6-1
CDR3aa: ASSVEGAAATNQPQH

v_gene: TRBV10-3
CDR3aa: AISATVYYEQY

v_gene: TRBV7-3
CDR3aa: ASSFGTGADTQY

v_gene: TRBV29-1
CDR3aa: SGRGGATGELF

v_gene: TRBV11-2
CDR3aa: ASSLVSAGPFGNTIY

v_gene: TRBV18
CDR3aa: ASSPEANYGYT

v_gene: TRBV3-1/TRBV3-2
CDR3aa: ASSQETNWGQNSGNTIY

v_gene: TRBV7-9
CDR3aa: ASSLVAGDGYT

v_gene: TRBV7-2
CDR3aa: ASSLEGATYNSPLH

v_gene: TRBV12-3/TRBV12-4
CDR3aa: ASSLELNSPLH

v_gene: TRBV7-9
CDR3aa: ASSSSRTALSGANVLT

v_gene: TRBV6-5
CDR3aa: ASSFRDNSPLH

v_gene: TRBV3-1/TRBV3-2
CDR3aa: ASSPRDRAEKLF

v_gene: TRBV19
CDR3aa: ASSIPGLARSGANVLT

v_gene: TRBV7-9
CDR3aa: ASSPGNNQPQH

v_gene: TRBV7-9
CDR3aa: ASSPLMRGNTIY

v_gene: TRBV7-2
CDR3aa: ASGGLAGTEQF

v_gene: TRBV3-1/TRBV3-2
CDR3aa: ASSQVSGSQPQH

v_gene: TRBV5-4
CDR3aa: ASSLPPGGQETQY

v_gene: TRBV5-6
CDR3aa: ASSSGQGLYYGYT

v_gene: TRBV11-3
CDR3aa: ASSLDWERGTHEQY

v_gene: TRBV29-1
CDR3aa: SVEVGGKRDEQY

v_gene: TRBV28
CDR3aa: ASSPPQGWQPQH

v_gene: TRBV30
CDR3aa: ACGTVLTPLH

v_gene: TRBV27
CDR3aa: ASSRLGGGAYEQY

v_gene: TRBV6-4
CDR3aa: ASRRDYTDTQY

v_gene: TRBV6-2/TRBV6-3
CDR3aa: ASSYSWGLNEAF

v_gene: TRBV3-1/TRBV3-2
CDR3aa: ASSQAQGSYNEQF

v_gene: TRBV9
CDR3aa: ASSAPLGTDIRNYGYT

v_gene: TRBV29-1
CDR3aa: SVSRASITDTQY

v_gene: TRBV6-5
CDR3aa: ASTEQGSYNSPLH

v_gene: TRBV11-3
CDR3aa: ASSTRRGQGLNEQF

v_gene: TRBV11-2
CDR3aa: ASSLLGGRQETQY

v_gene: TRBV14
CDR3aa: ASSLRGTSGGKDTQY

v_gene: TRBV18
CDR3aa: ASSPPEVRTGGHSPLH

v_gene: TRBV19
CDR3aa: ASSIGGQGAGDIQY

v_gene: TRBV4-2
CDR3aa: ASSQDLGAIYNEQF

v_gene: TRBV27
CDR3aa: ASSLSTGPPREQY

v_gene: TRBV5-1
CDR3aa: ASSFFGGAEDTQY